This T cell receptor (beta chain) was identified during a study of CD8 T cells in Susac syndrome. Points on this clonotype: The target antigen is unknown.

Whole-study findings and limits: As the study acknowledged, the number of individuals who were part of its TCR sequencing and HLA analysis was relatively small.

Random hexamers were used to reverse transcribe roughly 0.45 to 1 ug of RNA. Multiplex PCR with immunoSEQ amplified the TCR beta CDR3 across 54 Vbeta and 13 Jbeta. TCRdb itself ran the immunoSEQ multiplex PCR reads through MiXCR, one entry per CDR3 protein. The table lists a few hundred thousand distinct CDR3 sequences, roughly 90% of them singletons. With 7 bases removed from V and 3 bases from J, the gap between germline ends came to 21 bases. Germline V lookup: CDR1 SGHVS, CDR2 FQNEAQ. This CDR3 contains 16 residues. In blood CD8+ and CD4+ T cells, TCR beta underwent sequencing. Negative isolation yielded the CD8+ and CD4+ T cells, while FACS enriched the TEMRA cells.

Sequences were obtained from CD8+ T cells from PBMCs. This clonotype was obtained from a human donor with multiple sclerosis. This chain uses TRBV7-8 with TRBJ1-2, with a tentative D call TRBD1 (6 bases). The CDR3 is CASNKFGRGADYGYTF. CDR3 DNA: TGTGCCAGCAATAAATTTGGCAGGGGTGCGGACTATGGCTACACCTTC.